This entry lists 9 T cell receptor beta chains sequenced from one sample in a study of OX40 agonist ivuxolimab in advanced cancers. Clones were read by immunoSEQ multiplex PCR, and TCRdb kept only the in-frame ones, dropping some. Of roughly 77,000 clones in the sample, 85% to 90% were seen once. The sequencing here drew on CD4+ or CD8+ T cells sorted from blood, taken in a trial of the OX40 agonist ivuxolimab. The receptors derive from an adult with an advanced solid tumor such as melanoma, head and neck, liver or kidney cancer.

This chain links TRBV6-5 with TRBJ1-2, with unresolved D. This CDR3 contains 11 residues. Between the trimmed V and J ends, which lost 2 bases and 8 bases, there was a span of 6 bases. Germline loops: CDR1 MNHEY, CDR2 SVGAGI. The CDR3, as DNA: TGTGCCAGCAGTTACGGGCAAGGCTACACCTTC. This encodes CASSYGQGYTF.

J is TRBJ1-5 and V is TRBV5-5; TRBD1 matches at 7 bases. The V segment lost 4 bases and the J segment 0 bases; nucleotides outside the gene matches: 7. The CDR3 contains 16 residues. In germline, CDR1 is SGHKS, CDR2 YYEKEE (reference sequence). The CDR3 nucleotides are TGTGCCAGCAGCCCCAGGGGGGGATATAGCAATCAGCCCCAGCATTTT. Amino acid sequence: CASSPRGGYSNQPQHF.

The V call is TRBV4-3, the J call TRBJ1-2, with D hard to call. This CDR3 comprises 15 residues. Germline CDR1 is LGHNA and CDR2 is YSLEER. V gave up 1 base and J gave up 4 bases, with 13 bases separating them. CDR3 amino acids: CASSQAQPGSYGYTF. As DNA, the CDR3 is TGCGCCAGCAGCCAAGCCCAGCCCGGGTCCTATGGCTACACCTTC.

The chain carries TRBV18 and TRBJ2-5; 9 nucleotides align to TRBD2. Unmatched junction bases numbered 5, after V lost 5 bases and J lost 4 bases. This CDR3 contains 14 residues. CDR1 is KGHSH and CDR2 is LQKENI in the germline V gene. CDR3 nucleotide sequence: TGTGCCAGCTCAAAGCGGGGGGCCGCAGAGACCCAGTACTTC. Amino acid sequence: CASSKRGAAETQYF.

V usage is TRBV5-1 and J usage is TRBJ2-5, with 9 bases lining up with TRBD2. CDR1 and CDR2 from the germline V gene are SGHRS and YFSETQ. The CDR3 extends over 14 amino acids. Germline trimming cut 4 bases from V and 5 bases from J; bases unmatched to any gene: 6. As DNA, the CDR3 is TGCGCCAGCAGCCCAGGGACTAGCCTCGAGACCCAGTACTTC. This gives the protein CASSPGTSLETQYF.

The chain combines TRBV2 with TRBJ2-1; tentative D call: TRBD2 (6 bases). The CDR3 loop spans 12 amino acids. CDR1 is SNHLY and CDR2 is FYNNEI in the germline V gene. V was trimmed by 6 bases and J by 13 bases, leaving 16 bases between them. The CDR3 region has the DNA TGTGCCAGCAGGGGGGACTCTTCAGAACAGTTCTTC. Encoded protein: CASRGDSSEQFF. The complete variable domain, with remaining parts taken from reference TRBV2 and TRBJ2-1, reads EPEVTQTPSHQVTQMGQEVILRCVPISNHLYFYWYRQILGQKVEFLVSFYNNEISEKSEIFDDQFSVERPDGSNFTLKIRSTKLEDSAMYFCASRGDSSEQFFGPGTRLTVL.

The CDR3 DNA reads as TGTGCCAGCAGCTTCGGACAGTCAGATCAGCCCCAGCATTTT. This gives the protein CASSFGQSDQPQHF. The chain uses TRBV7-2 and TRBJ1-5; weak D call: TRBD1 (6 bases). Trimming took 3 bases from V and 5 from J, leaving 11 bases between them. Germline V CDR1 and CDR2: SGHTA, FQGNSA. The CDR3 totals 14 residues. Together with reference TRBV7-2 and TRBJ1-5, the CDR3 gives the full variable domain: GAGVSQSPSNKVTEKGKDVELRCDPISGHTALYWYRQSLGQGLEFLIYFQGNSAPDKSGLPSDRFSAERTGGSVSTLTIQRTQQEDSAVYLCASSFGQSDQPQHFGDGTRLSIL.

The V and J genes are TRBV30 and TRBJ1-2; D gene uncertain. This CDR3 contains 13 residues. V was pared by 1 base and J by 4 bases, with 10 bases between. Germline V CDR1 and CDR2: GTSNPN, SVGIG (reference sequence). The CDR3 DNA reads TGTGCCTGGAGTGAAAACCCGCGCTATGGCTACACCTTC. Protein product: CAWSENPRYGYTF. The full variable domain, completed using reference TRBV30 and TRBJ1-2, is SQTIHQWPATLVQPVGSPLSLECTVEGTSNPNLYWYRQAAGRGLQLLFYSVGIGQISSEVPQNLSASRPQDRQFILSSKKLLLSDSGFYLCAWSENPRYGYTFGSGTRLTVV.

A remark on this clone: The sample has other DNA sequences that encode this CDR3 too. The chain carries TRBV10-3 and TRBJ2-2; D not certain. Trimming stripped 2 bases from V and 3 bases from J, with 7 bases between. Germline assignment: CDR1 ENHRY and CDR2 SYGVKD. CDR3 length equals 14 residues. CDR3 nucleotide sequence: TGTGCCATCAGTGAGGGACCCGACACCGGGGAGCTGTTTTTT. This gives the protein CAISEGPDTGELFF.